This is a list of T cell receptor beta chains from one sample in a study of blood T cell repertoires in COVID-19. Here immunoSEQ multiplex PCR was the method, and the copy in TCRdb shows in-frame clones only, minus some. The sample holds more than 150,000 clones, about 83% seen once. Sequenced: peripheral blood. The source of these receptors is a woman aged 70-85 years with COVID-19, enrolled during active disease. CDR3s include the opening cysteine and the closing phenylalanine or tryptophan. A D gene is named only where the DNA matches it firmly. Clone size is not always given. Where it is, it says once, few, many or a class for expanded clones.

d_call j_call v_call clone_size cdr3_nt cdr3_aa
TRBD2 TRBJ2-3 TRBV7-6 NA TGTGCCAGCAGCTTACACCAGGCGGGAGCCACCACAGATACGCAGTATTTT CASSLHQAGATTDTQYF
NA TRBJ1-6 TRBV6-5 NA TGTGCCAGCAGTAAACGGGCCTCGGGGTCACCCCTCCACTTT CASSKRASGSPLHF
TRBD2 TRBJ2-3 TRBV7-3 NA TGTGCCAGCAGCTTACTGCCTAGCGGAAACACAGATACGCAGTATTTT CASSLLPSGNTDTQYF
TRBD1 TRBJ2-7 TRBV11-2 NA TGTGCCAGCAGGCACACCCGGACAGGGAACTACGAGCAGTACTTC CASRHTRTGNYEQYF
NA TRBJ1-2 TRBV5-5 NA TGTGCCAGCAGCTTGGTCGCAGGGAGGGGAAACTATGGCTACACCTTC CASSLVAGRGNYGYTF
TRBD2 TRBJ2-1 TRBV13 once TGTGCCAGCAGACTCCAAGGACTAGCGGGAGAGTGGGTTGAGCAGTTCTTC CASRLQGLAGEWVEQFF
NA TRBJ1-2 TRBV6-6 NA TGTGCCAGCAGTTCGGACGGGAGAGGCTATGGCTACACCTTC CASSSDGRGYGYTF
NA TRBJ1-1 TRBV7-2 NA TGTGCCAGCAGCTTAGACTCCCAGGGGAAAGCTTTCTTT CASSLDSQGKAFF
TRBD2 TRBJ2-2 TRBV9 NA TGTGCCAGCAGCGCGCCGGGACTAGCGGGAGTCGGGGAGCTGTTTTTT CASSAPGLAGVGELFF
NA TRBJ1-5 TRBV3-1/TRBV3-2 NA TGTGCCAGCAGCCAAGACGCGGTCGGACAGCCCCAGCATTTT CASSQDAVGQPQHF
TRBD1 TRBJ1-5 TRBV5-8 NA TGTGCCAGCAGCTTCTACTTTAGACAGGGCCCTTATAGCAATCAGCCCCAGCATTTT CASSFYFRQGPYSNQPQHF
TRBD2 TRBJ2-1 TRBV15 NA TGTGCCACCAGCCCCCCTCGGGCTAGCGGGACCTACAATGAGCAGTTCTTC CATSPPRASGTYNEQFF
TRBD1 TRBJ1-5 TRBV19 NA TGTGCCAGTAGTGGAGGGACAGTTGGACAGCCCCAGCATTTT CASSGGTVGQPQHF
TRBD2 TRBJ2-3 TRBV5-4 NA TGTGCCAGCAGCCCGGTCGGGACTAGCGGCCCCACAGATACGCAGTATTTT CASSPVGTSGPTDTQYF
TRBD2 TRBJ2-5 TRBV28 NA TGTGCCAGCAATTCGGCGGGGGAATCAGGGGAGACCCAGTACTTC CASNSAGESGETQYF
NA TRBJ2-3 TRBV7-3 once TGTGCCAGCAGCTCTGGGACTGGCGGGCAGTATTTT CASSSGTGGQYF
NA TRBJ1-2 TRBV3-1/TRBV3-2 few TGTGCCAGCAGCCAAGTGGCAAGACAAGGCTACACCTTC CASSQVARQGYTF
TRBD2 TRBJ2-1 TRBV3-1/TRBV3-2 NA TGTGCCAGCAGCCAACGGTCGCCGGGACTAGCGGGAGGGCGCAATGAGCAGTTCTTC CASSQRSPGLAGGRNEQFF
NA TRBJ2-7 TRBV7-9 NA TGTGCCAGCAGCCCGGACTCCACCTACGAGCAGTACTTC CASSPDSTYEQYF
NA TRBJ1-2 TRBV9 few TGTGCCAGCAGCGCTCCCTCTACAGTCTATGGCTACACCTTC CASSAPSTVYGYTF
TRBD2 TRBJ2-3 TRBV5-5 NA TGTGCCAGCAATCTAGCGGGAGCTTCCTCAGATACGCAGTATTTT CASNLAGASSDTQYF
NA TRBJ2-7 TRBV7-2 NA TGTGCCAGCAGCGGGCCGTCGGCGGGAACGGGAGAGCAGTACTTC CASSGPSAGTGEQYF
TRBD2 TRBJ2-5 TRBV7-7 NA TGTGCTAGCGGGTCGGCGGGAGGGTCCCAGGAGACCCAGTACTTC CASGSAGGSQETQYF
NA TRBJ2-7 TRBV11-2 NA TGTGCCAGCAGCCCCACAGGGTACCCTGGGGCCTACGAGCAGTACTTC CASSPTGYPGAYEQYF
TRBD2 TRBJ2-3 TRBV10-3 few TGTGCCATCAGTGCGACTAGCGGGAGGGGAACAGATACGCAGTATTTT CAISATSGRGTDTQYF
TRBD2 TRBJ2-2 TRBV7-9 NA TGTGCCAGCAGCTTTAGCGGGAGTTCGGCTGGGGAGCTGTTTTTT CASSFSGSSAGELFF
TRBD2 TRBJ2-7 TRBV11-3 NA TGTGCCAGCAGCTTAGAGCCGCGGGAGGGCGAGCAGTACTTC CASSLEPREGEQYF
TRBD1 TRBJ2-7 TRBV5-1 NA TGCGCCAGCAGCTTGGGACAGGGGGGATACGAGCAGTACTTC CASSLGQGGYEQYF
NA TRBJ1-3 TRBV9 NA TGTGCCAGCAGCAAAATGAACGGGGACACCATATATTTT CASSKMNGDTIYF
TRBD1 TRBJ1-1 TRBV20-1 few TGCAGTGCTAGTCGGTCAGGACAGGGAGGTGAAGCTTTCTTT CSASRSGQGGEAFF
TRBD2 TRBJ2-1 TRBV5-4 NA TGTGCCAGCAGCTTGGGAGGGACTAGCTCCTACAATGAGCAGTTCTTC CASSLGGTSSYNEQFF
NA TRBJ2-1 TRBV2 NA TGTGCCAGCAGTGGGGCCAGGGTAAATGAGCAGTTCTTC CASSGARVNEQFF
NA TRBJ2-2 TRBV5-1 NA TGCGCCAGCAGCCCCAGGACAGCTAAGAACACCGGGGAGCTGTTTTTT CASSPRTAKNTGELFF
NA TRBJ1-2 TRBV6-5 few TGTGCCAGCAGTCGGAGGGTTGAGGGTTATGGCTACACCTTC CASSRRVEGYGYTF
TRBD2 TRBJ2-7 TRBV27 NA TGTGCCAGCAGTTTATCCCTAGCGGGAGCCTACGAGCAGTACTTC CASSLSLAGAYEQYF
TRBD2 TRBJ2-1 TRBV19 NA TGTGCCAGTAGTACGCTAGCGGACAATGAGCAGTTCTTC CASSTLADNEQFF
NA TRBJ2-7 TRBV6-5 NA TGTGCCAGCAGTTACTCGAAACGGGGAGATACCTACGAGCAGTACTTC CASSYSKRGDTYEQYF
NA TRBJ2-2 TRBV7-9 NA TGTGCCAGCAGCGAAACTTACGGGGGGCGTTTTGGGAACACCGGGGAGCTGTTTTTT CASSETYGGRFGNTGELFF
NA TRBJ2-5 TRBV24-1 NA TGTGCCACCAGTGATCCTAGTTCAGAGACCCAGTACTTC CATSDPSSETQYF
TRBD2 TRBJ2-7 TRBV10-3 NA TGTGCCATCAGCATTGAGCGGGAGGAAGGGGAGCAGTACTTC CAISIEREEGEQYF
NA TRBJ2-4 TRBV29-1 few TGCAGCGTTGAAGTCAGGGGATCCAAAAACATTCAGTACTTC CSVEVRGSKNIQYF
NA TRBJ1-1 TRBV29-1 NA TGCAGCGATCTACAGGGAGAAGCTTTCTTT CSDLQGEAFF
NA TRBJ1-3 TRBV30 NA TGTGCCTGTGACAGAGCAAACTCTGGAAACACCATATATTTT CACDRANSGNTIYF
TRBD1 TRBJ1-5 TRBV5-1 NA TGCGCCAGCAGCTTGGGGTGGGGACAGGGGTTAGATCAGCCCCAGCATTTT CASSLGWGQGLDQPQHF